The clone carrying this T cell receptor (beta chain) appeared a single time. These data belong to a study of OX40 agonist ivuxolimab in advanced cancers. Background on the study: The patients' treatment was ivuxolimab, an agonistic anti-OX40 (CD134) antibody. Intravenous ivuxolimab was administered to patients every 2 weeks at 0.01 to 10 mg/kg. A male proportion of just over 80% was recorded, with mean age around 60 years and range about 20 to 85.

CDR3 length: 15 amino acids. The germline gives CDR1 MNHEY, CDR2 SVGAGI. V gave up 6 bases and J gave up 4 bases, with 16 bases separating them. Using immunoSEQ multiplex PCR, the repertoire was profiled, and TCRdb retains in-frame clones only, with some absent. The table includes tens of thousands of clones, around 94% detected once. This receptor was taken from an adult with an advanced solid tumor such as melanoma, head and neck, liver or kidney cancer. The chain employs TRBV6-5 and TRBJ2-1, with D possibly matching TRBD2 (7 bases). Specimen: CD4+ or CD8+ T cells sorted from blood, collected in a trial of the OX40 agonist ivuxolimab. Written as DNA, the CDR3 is TGTGCCAGCAGCCCAGGCGGGGGCTCATACAATGAGCAGTTCTTC. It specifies CASSPGGGSYNEQFF.